This T cell receptor beta chain was captured in a study of vaccination and CD4 T cells after COVID-19. The overall study: In culture, cells were exposed to overlapping spike peptides from SARS-CoV-2, HCoV-NL63, HCoV-OC43 and HCoV-229E.

Points on this clonotype: Its antigen remains unidentified.

Treatment specified: roughly 11-day PBMC culture with coronavirus spike peptide pools or control peptides (ViraFEST assay). At the Johns Hopkins FTIC core, DNA taken from cultured CD4+ T cells was sequenced by way of the Oncomine TCR Beta short-read assay. In this case, cultured CD4+ T cells provided the extracted genomic DNA. Using its own MiXCR run on the PCR reads, TCRdb lists one record per CDR3 protein. The table shows about 13,000 distinct CDR3 sequences, with roughly 60% occurring only once. The sample was cultured CD4+ T cells from blood, taken after SARS-CoV-2 vaccination. The origin of this receptor is a human donor with COVID-19.

The CDR3 DNA reads TGTGCCAGCAGCCCGCCAATCTCCTACGAGCAGTACTTC. This sequence encodes CASSPPISYEQYF. The gene calls are TRBV7-2 and TRBJ2-7; D is undetermined. Germline CDR1 is SGHTA and CDR2 is FQGNSA. V was pared by 5 bases and J by 0 bases, with 8 bases between. This CDR3 comprises 13 residues.